Shown below are 8 T cell receptor beta chains from a single sample sequenced in a study of spatial heterogeneity in lung cancer (dated by TCRdb to the late 2010s). The sample's time point, from its label and the paper: blood at routine non-recurrence follow-up after resection. For TCR sequencing, whole RNA was extracted from tumor and nontumor lung tissue, or from cryopreserved PBMC samples, and no cell sorting was done. Library prep was done by 5' RACE. The sequencing machine was a NextSeq 500. Using fastp trimming at Q25 and MiXCR clonotype assembly, TCRdb reanalyzed the public sequencing data and kept in-frame beta chains. Duplicate CDR3 protein sequences are folded into a single record with the most common DNA and genes. The sample table lists around 110,000 distinct CDR3 sequences, 12% of them with a count of one. Jointly, the top ten make up around a sixth of the sample. This specimen consisted of PBMCs, obtained at follow-up. Source of these receptors: a male donor with early-stage non-small cell lung cancer.

This clonotype showed up many times. The chain employs TRBV29-1 and TRBJ1-2; no reliable D call. The CDR3 sequence is 13 residues long. Trimming removed 5 bases at V and 1 base at J, with 11 bases between. Germline V gives CDR1 SQVTM, CDR2 ANQGSEA. The chain's CDR3 is CSVSQRLNYGYTF. The CDR3 nucleotides are TGCAGCGTTTCACAACGACTTAACTATGGCTACACCTTC.

The table lists this clonotype with many counts. The V gene is TRBV7-6, the J gene TRBJ1-4; a possible D gene is TRBD1 (6 bases). The CDR3 totals 18 residues. Looked up from germline, CDR1 is SGHVS and CDR2 is FNYEAQ. Between the trimmed V and J ends, which lost 5 bases and 0 bases, there was a span of 19 bases. The CDR3 DNA reads TGTGCCAGCAGCCCCGAGCCGGGACACTTCTCAACTAATGAAAAACTGTTTTTT. This translates into CASSPEPGHFSTNEKLFF.

In its sample, this clonotype was seen a few times. The chain joins TRBV3-1 to TRBJ2-7; 7 positions match TRBD2. Trimming removed 4 bases from V and 3 bases from J; junction bases left unmatched: 3. The germline V gene has CDR1 LGHDT and CDR2 YNNKEL (reference sequence). This CDR3 spans 13 amino acids. The chain's CDR3 is CASSRRGNYEQYF. CDR3 nucleotides: TGTGCCAGCAGCCGGCGGGGGAACTACGAGCAGTACTTC.

In its sample, this clonotype was seen many times. The chain uses TRBV10-3 and TRBJ1-1, with D possibly being TRBD1 (6 bases). V was trimmed by 7 bases and J by 0 bases, leaving 12 bases between them. Germline V gene sequence: CDR1 ENHRY, CDR2 SYGVKD. The length of the CDR3 is 14 residues. CDR3 nucleotide sequence: TGTGCCATCAATACAGGGAACATGAACACTGAAGCTTTCTTT. Encoded protein: CAINTGNMNTEAFF.

A remark on this clonotype: One junction end does not reproduce the germline sequence, and a read error may be involved. The chain joins TRBV7-7 to TRBJ1-5, with D perhaps TRBD1 (5 bases). Germline-derived CDR1 and CDR2 are SSHAT and FNYEAQ (reference sequence). This CDR3 comprises 14 residues. CDR3 DNA: TGTGCTAGCAGCTGTAAGCTAGGGGATGAGCCCCAGCATTTT. Translating gives CASSCKLGDEPQHF.

Ten or more counts support this clonotype. The chain links TRBV12-5 to TRBJ1-6; no firm D call. There are 17 residues in the CDR3. V was clipped by 2 bases and J by 4 bases, with 15 bases between them. Per the germline V gene, CDR1 is LGHNT and CDR2 is FRNRAP. The chain's CDR3 is CASGLNYGPYYNSPLHF. CDR3 nucleotide sequence: TGTGCTAGTGGTTTGAATTACGGGCCTTATTATAATTCACCCCTCCACTTT.

This clonotype was detected ten times or more. The V gene is TRBV5-1, the J gene TRBJ2-1; D remains ambiguous. Per the germline V gene, CDR1 is SGHRS and CDR2 is YFSETQ. This CDR3 comprises 11 residues. V lost 2 bases to trimming and J lost 9 bases, with 6 bases between them. CDR3 nucleotide sequence: TGCGCCAGCAGCTTTAGGGCTGAGCAGTTCTTC. This codes for CASSFRAEQFF.

This clonotype was recorded many times. The chain uses TRBV28 and TRBJ1-5, with TRBD1 identical over 10 bases. V was pared by 6 bases and J by 8 bases, with 13 bases of the junction left unmatched. CDR1 and CDR2 from the germline V gene are MDHEN and SYDVKM. This CDR3 contains 16 residues. CDR3 in amino acids: CASRSVGTGVVEPQHF. The CDR3 nucleotides are TGTGCCAGCAGATCGGTAGGGACAGGGGTTGTGGAGCCCCAGCATTTT.